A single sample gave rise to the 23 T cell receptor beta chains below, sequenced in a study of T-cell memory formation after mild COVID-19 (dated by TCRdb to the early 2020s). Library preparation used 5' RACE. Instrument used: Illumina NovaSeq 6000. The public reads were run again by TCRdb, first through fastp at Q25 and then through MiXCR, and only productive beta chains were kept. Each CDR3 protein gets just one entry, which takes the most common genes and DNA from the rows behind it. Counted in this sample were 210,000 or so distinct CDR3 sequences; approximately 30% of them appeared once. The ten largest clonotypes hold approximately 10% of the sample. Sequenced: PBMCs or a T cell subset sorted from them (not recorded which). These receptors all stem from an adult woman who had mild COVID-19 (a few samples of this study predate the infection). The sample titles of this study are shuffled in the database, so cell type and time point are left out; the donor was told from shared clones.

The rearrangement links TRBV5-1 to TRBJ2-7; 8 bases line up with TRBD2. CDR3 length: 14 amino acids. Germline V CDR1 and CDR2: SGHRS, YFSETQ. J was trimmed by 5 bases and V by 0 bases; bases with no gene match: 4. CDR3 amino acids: CASSLESGRDEQYF. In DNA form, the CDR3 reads TGCGCCAGCAGCTTGGAAAGCGGGAGAGACGAGCAGTACTTC. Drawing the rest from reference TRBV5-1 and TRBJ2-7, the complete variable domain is KAGVTQTPRYLIKTRGQQVTLSCSPISGHRSVSWYQQTPGQGLQFLFEYFSETQRNKGNFPGRFSGRQFSNSRSEMNVSTLELGDSALYLCASSLESGRDEQYFGPGTRLTVT.

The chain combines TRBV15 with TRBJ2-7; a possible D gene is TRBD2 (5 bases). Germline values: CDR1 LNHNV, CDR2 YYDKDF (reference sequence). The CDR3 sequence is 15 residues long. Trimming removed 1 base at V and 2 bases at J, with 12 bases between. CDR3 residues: CATSRVVEATYEQYF. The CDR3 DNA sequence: TGTGCCACCAGCAGAGTGGTGGAGGCCACCTACGAGCAGTACTTC.

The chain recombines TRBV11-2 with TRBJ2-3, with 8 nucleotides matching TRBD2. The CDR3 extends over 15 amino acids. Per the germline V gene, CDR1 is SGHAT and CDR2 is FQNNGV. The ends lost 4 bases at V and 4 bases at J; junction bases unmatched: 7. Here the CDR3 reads CASSSIQGLADTQYF. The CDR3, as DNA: TGTGCCAGCAGCTCGATCCAGGGACTAGCAGATACGCAGTATTTT. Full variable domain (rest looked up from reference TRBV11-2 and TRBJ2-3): EAGVAQSPRYKIIEKRQSVAFWCNPISGHATLYWYQQILGQGPKLLIQFQNNGVVDDSQLPKDRFSAERLKGVDSTLKIQPAKLEDSAVYLCASSSIQGLADTQYFGPGTRLTVL.

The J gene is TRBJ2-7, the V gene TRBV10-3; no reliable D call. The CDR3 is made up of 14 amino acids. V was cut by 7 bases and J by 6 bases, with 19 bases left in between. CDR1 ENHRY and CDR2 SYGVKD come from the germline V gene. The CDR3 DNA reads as TGTGCCATCATGCCCGGAGTTGAAGGGTCCGAGCAGTACTTC. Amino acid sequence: CAIMPGVEGSEQYF.

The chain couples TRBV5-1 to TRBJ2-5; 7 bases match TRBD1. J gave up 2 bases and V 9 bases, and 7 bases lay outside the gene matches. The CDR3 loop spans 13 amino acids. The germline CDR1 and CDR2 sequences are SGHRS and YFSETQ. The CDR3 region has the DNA TGCGCCACTTCGGGACAGACTCAAGAGACCCAGTACTTC. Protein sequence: CATSGQTQETQYF.

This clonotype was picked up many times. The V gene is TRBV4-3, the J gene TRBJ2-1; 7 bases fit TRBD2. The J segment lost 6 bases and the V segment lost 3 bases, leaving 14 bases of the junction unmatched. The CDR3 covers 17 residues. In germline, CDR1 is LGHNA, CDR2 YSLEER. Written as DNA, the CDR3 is TGCGCCAGCAGCCAGGACTCCGCGGCGGGAGCTTTCAATGAGCAGTTCTTC. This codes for CASSQDSAAGAFNEQFF.

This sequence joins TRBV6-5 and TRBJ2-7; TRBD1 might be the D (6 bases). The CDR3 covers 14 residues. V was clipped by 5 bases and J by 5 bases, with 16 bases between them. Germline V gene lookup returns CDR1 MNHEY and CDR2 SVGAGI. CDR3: CASSKNRVGHEQYF. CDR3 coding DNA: TGTGCCAGCAGTAAGAACAGGGTAGGGCACGAGCAGTACTTC.

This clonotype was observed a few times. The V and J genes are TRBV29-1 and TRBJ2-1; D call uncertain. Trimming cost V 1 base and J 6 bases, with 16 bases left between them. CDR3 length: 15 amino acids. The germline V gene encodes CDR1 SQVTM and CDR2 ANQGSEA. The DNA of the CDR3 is TGCAGCGTTGAAGGAGGTCTAGATCCCTTCAATGAGCAGTTCTTC. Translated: CSVEGGLDPFNEQFF.

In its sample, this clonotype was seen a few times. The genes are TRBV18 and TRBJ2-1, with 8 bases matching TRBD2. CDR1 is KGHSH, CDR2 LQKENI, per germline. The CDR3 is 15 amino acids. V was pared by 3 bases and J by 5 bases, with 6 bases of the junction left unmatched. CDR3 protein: CASSPHSGAHNEQFF. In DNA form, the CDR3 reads TGTGCCAGCTCACCCCATAGCGGGGCCCACAATGAGCAGTTCTTC.

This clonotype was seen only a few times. CDR3 in DNA: TGTGCCAGCAGTGCCCACCGCAATGAGCAGTTCTTC. This gives the protein CASSAHRNEQFF. The chain couples TRBV7-2 to TRBJ2-1; D is ambiguous. The CDR3 extends over 12 amino acids. Germline CDR1 and CDR2: SGHTA and FQGNSA. V was shortened by 6 bases and J by 6 bases, with 9 bases between the two germline ends.

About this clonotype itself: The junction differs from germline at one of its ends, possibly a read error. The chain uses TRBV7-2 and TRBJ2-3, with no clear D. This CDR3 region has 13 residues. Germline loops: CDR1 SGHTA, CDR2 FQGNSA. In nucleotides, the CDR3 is TGTGCCAGCAGCTTATATAGCACAGTTACGCAGTATTTT. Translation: CASSLYSTVTQYF.

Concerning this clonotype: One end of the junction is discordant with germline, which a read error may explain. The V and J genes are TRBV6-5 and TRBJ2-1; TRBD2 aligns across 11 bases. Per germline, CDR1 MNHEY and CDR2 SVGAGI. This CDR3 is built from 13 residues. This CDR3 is CSSSDSGGDEQFF. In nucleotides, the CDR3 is TGTTCCAGCAGTGATAGCGGGGGGGATGAGCAGTTCTTC.

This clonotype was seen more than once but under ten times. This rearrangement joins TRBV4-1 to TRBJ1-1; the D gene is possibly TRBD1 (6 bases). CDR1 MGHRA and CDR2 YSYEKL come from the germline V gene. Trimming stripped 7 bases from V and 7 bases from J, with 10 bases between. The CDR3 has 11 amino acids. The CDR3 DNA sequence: TGCGCCAGCACGGGGGCTGGTGAAGCTTTCTTT. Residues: CASTGAGEAFF.

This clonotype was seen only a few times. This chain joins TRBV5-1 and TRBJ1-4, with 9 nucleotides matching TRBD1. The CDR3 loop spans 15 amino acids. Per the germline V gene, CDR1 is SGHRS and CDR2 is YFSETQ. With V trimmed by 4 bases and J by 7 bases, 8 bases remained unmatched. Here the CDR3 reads CASSAGQGLSEKLFF. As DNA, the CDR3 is TGCGCCAGCAGCGCGGGACAGGGCTTGTCTGAAAAACTGTTTTTT.

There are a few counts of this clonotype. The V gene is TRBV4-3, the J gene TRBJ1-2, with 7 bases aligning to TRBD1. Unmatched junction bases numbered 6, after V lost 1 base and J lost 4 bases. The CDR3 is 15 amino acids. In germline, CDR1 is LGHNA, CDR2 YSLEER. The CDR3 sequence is CASSQARGPPYGYTF. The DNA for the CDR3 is TGCGCCAGCAGCCAAGCTAGGGGGCCCCCCTATGGCTACACCTTC.

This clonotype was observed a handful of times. The CDR3 DNA sequence: TGTGCCAGCACAAAACATAGCGGCGGGGAGCTGTTTTTT. It translates to CASTKHSGGELFF. This chain uses TRBV7-2 with TRBJ2-2; tentative D call: TRBD2 (6 bases). CDR3 size: 13 residues. V dropped 7 bases and J dropped 7 bases, with 13 bases sitting between them. In germline, CDR1 is SGHTA, CDR2 FQGNSA.

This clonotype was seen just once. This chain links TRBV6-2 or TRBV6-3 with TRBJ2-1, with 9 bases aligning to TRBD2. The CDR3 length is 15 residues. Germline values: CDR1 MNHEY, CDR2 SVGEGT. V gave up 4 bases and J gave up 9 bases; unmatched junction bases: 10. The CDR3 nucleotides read TGTGCCAGCAGTTCCGCGGGAGGGCCGCAGGGTGAGCAGTTCTTC. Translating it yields CASSSAGGPQGEQFF.

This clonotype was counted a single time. The CDR3 DNA sequence: TGCGCCAGCAGCTTGGGTGGGGAACCTGGAAACACCATATATTTT. It specifies CASSLGGEPGNTIYF. V usage is TRBV5-1 and J usage is TRBJ1-3; unclear D gene. Trimming took 0 bases from V and 2 from J, leaving 9 bases between them. Germline V CDR1 and CDR2: SGHRS, YFSETQ. The CDR3 sequence is 15 residues long.

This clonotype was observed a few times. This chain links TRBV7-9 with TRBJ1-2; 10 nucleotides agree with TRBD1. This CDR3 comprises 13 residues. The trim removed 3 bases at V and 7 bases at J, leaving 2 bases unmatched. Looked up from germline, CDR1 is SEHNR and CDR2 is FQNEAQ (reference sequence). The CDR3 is CASSLGQGLGYTF. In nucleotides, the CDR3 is TGTGCCAGCAGCTTGGGACAGGGGCTTGGCTACACCTTC.

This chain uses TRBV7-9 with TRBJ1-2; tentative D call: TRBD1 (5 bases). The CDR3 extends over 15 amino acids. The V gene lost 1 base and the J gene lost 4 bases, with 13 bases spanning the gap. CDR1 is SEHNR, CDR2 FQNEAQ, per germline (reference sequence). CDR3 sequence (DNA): TGTGCCAGCAGCTTAGGCTCCTCCACAGGCTATGGCTACACCTTC. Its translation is CASSLGSSTGYGYTF.

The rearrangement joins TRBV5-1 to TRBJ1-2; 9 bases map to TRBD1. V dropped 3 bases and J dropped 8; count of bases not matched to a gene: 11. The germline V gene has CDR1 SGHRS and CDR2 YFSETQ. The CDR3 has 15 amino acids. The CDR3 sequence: CASSSSGTGRGGYTF. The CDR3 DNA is TGCGCCAGCAGCTCTTCCGGGACAGGGAGGGGAGGCTACACCTTC.

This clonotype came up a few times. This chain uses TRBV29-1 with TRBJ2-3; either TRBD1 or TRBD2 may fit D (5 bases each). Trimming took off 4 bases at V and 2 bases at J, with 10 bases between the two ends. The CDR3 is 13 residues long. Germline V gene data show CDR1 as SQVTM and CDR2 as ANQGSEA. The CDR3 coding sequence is TGCAGCGTTGCAGGGACCCTCACAGATACGCAGTATTTT. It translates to CSVAGTLTDTQYF.

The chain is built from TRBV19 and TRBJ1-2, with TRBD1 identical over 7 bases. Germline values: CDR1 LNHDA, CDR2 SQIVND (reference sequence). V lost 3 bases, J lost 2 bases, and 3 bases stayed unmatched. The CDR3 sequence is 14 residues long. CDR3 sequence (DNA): TGTGCCAGTAGTATGACGGGACAGAACTATGGCTACACCTTC. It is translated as CASSMTGQNYGYTF.